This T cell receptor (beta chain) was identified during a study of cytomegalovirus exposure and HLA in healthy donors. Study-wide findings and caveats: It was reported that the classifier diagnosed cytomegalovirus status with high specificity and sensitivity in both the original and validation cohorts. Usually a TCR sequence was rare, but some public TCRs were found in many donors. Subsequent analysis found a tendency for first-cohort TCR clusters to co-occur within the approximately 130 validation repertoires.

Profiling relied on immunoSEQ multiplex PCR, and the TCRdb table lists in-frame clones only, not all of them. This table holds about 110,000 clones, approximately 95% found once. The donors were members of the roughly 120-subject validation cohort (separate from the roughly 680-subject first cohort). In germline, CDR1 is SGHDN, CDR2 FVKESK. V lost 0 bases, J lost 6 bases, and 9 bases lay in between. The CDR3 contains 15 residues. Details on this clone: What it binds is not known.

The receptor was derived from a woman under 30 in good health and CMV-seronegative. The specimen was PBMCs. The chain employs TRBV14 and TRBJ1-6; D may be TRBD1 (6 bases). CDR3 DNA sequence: TGTGCCAGCAGCCAAGATGGCAGGGGTAATTCACCCCTCCACTTT. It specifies CASSQDGRGNSPLHF.